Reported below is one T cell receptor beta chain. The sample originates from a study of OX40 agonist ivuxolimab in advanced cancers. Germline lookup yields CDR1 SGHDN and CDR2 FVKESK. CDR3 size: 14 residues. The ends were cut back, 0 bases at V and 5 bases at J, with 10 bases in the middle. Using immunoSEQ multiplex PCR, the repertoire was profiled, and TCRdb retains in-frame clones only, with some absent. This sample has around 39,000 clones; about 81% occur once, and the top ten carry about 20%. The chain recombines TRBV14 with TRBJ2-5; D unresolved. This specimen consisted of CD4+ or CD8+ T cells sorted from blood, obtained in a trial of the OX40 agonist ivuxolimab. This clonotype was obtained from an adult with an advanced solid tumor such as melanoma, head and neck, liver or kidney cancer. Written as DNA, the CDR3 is TGTGCCAGCAGCCAAGATCCCCCGAGGGAGACCCAGTACTTC. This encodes CASSQDPPRETQYF.